The rows below give T cell receptor beta chains drawn from one sample of a study of T cells after yellow fever vaccination. TCRdb re-analysed the 5' RACE reads in MiXCR, keeping a single row per CDR3 protein. Of 90,000 to 130,000 distinct CDR3 sequences in the sample, under 9% are singletons; the top ten hold around 25%. The source material was CD8+ T cells sorted from PBMCs, sampled 45 days after the yellow fever booster vaccination. The source is a man aged 25-40 years who received the YFV17D yellow fever vaccine. Both conserved end residues are part of each CDR3. A D gene is named only where the DNA matches it firmly. Clone size is given as how often the clone was seen (once, few, many) or a class if it is expanded.

clone size: many
J gene: TRBJ2-3
D gene: .
V gene: TRBV6-2/TRBV6-3
CDR3 protein: CASSYGTASTDTQYF
CDR3 DNA: TGTGCCAGCAGTTACGGGACCGCTAGCACAGATACGCAGTATTTT

clone size: many
J gene: TRBJ2-7
D gene: .
V gene: TRBV6-2/TRBV6-3
CDR3 protein: CASSYTAQYEQYF
CDR3 DNA: TGTGCCAGCAGTTACACCGCCCAATACGAGCAGTACTTC

clone size: many
J gene: TRBJ1-1
D gene: TRBD1
V gene: TRBV28
CDR3 protein: CASSSPGTGRRAFF
CDR3 DNA: TGTGCCAGCAGTTCCCCCGGGACAGGGAGGAGAGCTTTCTTT

clone size: many
J gene: TRBJ2-3
D gene: .
V gene: TRBV11-2
CDR3 protein: CASSLLAMGDTQYF
CDR3 DNA: TGTGCCAGCAGCTTACTAGCGATGGGCGATACGCAGTATTTT

clone size: few
J gene: TRBJ2-3
D gene: .
V gene: TRBV30
CDR3 protein: CAWSVTLDTQYF
CDR3 DNA: TGTGCCTGGAGTGTGACTCTAGATACGCAGTATTTT

clone size: many
J gene: TRBJ1-3
D gene: TRBD1
V gene: TRBV4-3
CDR3 protein: CASSQTGFGNTIYF
CDR3 DNA: TGCGCCAGCAGCCAGACAGGGTTCGGAAACACCATATATTTT

clone size: few
J gene: TRBJ2-1
D gene: .
V gene: TRBV24-1
CDR3 protein: CATSDGTGVYNEQFF
CDR3 DNA: TGTGCCACCAGTGATGGCACTGGAGTATACAATGAGCAGTTCTTC

clone size: many
J gene: TRBJ2-7
D gene: TRBD2
V gene: TRBV5-1
CDR3 protein: CASSSTGGPNEQYF
CDR3 DNA: TGCGCCAGCAGTTCGACGGGAGGGCCTAACGAGCAGTACTTC

clone size: many
J gene: TRBJ2-1
D gene: TRBD2
V gene: TRBV7-7
CDR3 protein: CASSPSSGRDSEQFF
CDR3 DNA: TGTGCTAGCAGCCCATCTAGCGGGAGGGACAGTGAGCAGTTCTTC

clone size: many
J gene: TRBJ1-5
D gene: TRBD1
V gene: TRBV7-2
CDR3 protein: CASTLGQYSNQPQHF
CDR3 DNA: TGTGCCAGCACCCTGGGACAGTATAGCAATCAGCCCCAGCATTTT

clone size: many
J gene: TRBJ2-3
D gene: TRBD1
V gene: TRBV18
CDR3 protein: CASSPQDREIDTQYF
CDR3 DNA: TGTGCCAGCTCACCACAGGACAGGGAGATCGATACGCAGTATTTT

clone size: many
J gene: TRBJ2-1
D gene: TRBD2
V gene: TRBV29-1
CDR3 protein: CSVFGGTSGSSSYNEQFF
CDR3 DNA: TGCAGCGTGTTTGGGGGGACTAGCGGGAGTTCGTCCTACAATGAGCAGTTCTTC